This T cell receptor (beta chain) was identified during a study of blood T cells in healthy people across ages. The study's findings and limits: There was no known CMV status for donors, so expanded clonotype changes were possibly confounded.

Between the trimmed V and J ends, which lost 6 bases and 5 bases, there was a span of 10 bases. The length of the CDR3 is 12 residues. Sample-barcoded 5' priming and a J-beta primer mix drove a second PCR of roughly 7 to 11 cycles. In TCRdb, the 5' RACE reads were re-called with MiXCR into one record per CDR3 protein. The sample lists under 1,000,000 distinct CDR3 sequences, around 50% occurring once. In its sample, this clonotype was seen a few times. Its antigen is unknown. Sequenced input: blood. The receptor was isolated from a man aged 80 or over in good health. The rearrangement uses TRBV12-3 or TRBV12-4 and TRBJ2-5, with D perhaps TRBD1 or TRBD2 (5 bases each). The CDR3 is CASRGPGETQYF. Here the CDR3 DNA reads TGTGCCAGCAGGGGACCTGGGGAGACCCAGTACTTC.